What follows is one T cell receptor (beta chain) and its context. This clone was counted at least ten times. The antigen it recognizes is unknown. Per-base quality was not reported, and no clone a single base away is much larger than it. CDR1 is given as SEHNR and CDR2 as FQNEAQ, both from the germline V gene (reference sequence). V is reduced by 4 bases and J by 0 bases, leaving a spacing of 19 bases between them. The CDR3 starts with the cysteine, ends with the phenylalanine, and has 18 residues. The read is trimmed to its CDR3 DNA, 54 bases read in frame from base 1. Using the deep immunoSEQ assay, multiplex PCR amplified TCR CDR3 regions from genomic DNA. Extracted genomic DNA from each cell subset was distributed evenly across all wells of several immunoSEQ 96-well plates, and each plate was treated as a replicate. For sorted subsets, 150 to 250 ng of genomic DNA, equivalent to some 30,000 T cell genomes, went into each replicate PCR. Purified libraries were quantified with a Qubit 3.0 fluorometer, sized on a Bioanalyzer 2100, and re-quantified with the KAPA Library Quantification kit. Each immunoSEQ 96-well plate was sequenced on its own single-read 150-cycle Illumina NextSeq 550 flow cell. The study's own analysis went as follows. Because only junctional sequences without quality scores were contained in the immunoSEQ output, filtering matching that applied to full-length reads could not be performed. Sequences were annotated with PyIR, a Python wrapper for IgBLAST v1.9, using IMGT germline references to assign V/J genes and CDR3. Reads were removed for weak V/J assignments (E-value above 1e-6), missing CDR3, stop codons, out-of-frame junctions, or ambiguous translated residues. V3J clonotypes were defined by identical inferred V gene, J gene, and CDR3 amino acid sequence. The percentage overlap between two repertoires was calculated by dividing the number of shared unique clonotypes by the size of the smaller repertoire. Three approaches were used to assess repertoire richness: RTK rarefaction, the Chao1 estimator, and Recon v2.1 estimates of unobserved clonotypes. OLGA was used to compute generation probabilities for all TCRbeta clonotypes that the gDNA method yielded from several donors. TCRdb carries this immuneACCESS record with in-frame sequences only. Its versions omit some clonotypes, under half of them owing to an unresolved V gene in the studies checked, with the rest unexplained. That table furnishes V, J and clone size, whereas the DNA furnished D and trimming. The sample table shows a few hundred thousand clones, and more than 60% are seen once. The ten most abundant clones make up roughly a tenth of the sample.

The sample belongs to a study of shared clonotypes between healthy human individuals (dated by TCRdb to about 2020). With respect to the entire study: A couple of women and three men aged 18 to 49 years were included in the cohort. Between about 0.8 and 8.9 billion PBMCs per donor were obtained by leukapheresis. For each donor, CD4 naive and CD4 memory were each given three plates, CD8 naive was given two plates, and CD8 memory was given one plate. To estimate repertoire size and how much clonotypes are shared between individuals, the study performed deep sequencing of blood TCR repertoires from a handful of healthy adults. Libraries were prepared and TCR repertoires were sequenced by different laboratories using diverse techniques, in order to increase sequencing depth and limit assay-specific biases.

The donors were healthy, HIV-negative adults with no recently reported acute infections or vaccinations. Every donor was a Caucasian adult residing in Nashville, Tennessee, USA. Magnetic negative selection was used to enrich CD4+ T cells, after which naive cells were positively selected on CD45RA and the negative fraction became the memory subset. After blood collection by leukapheresis, PBMCs were isolated using Ficoll-Histopaque density gradient centrifugation and then cryopreserved in the vapor phase of liquid nitrogen. Purity and quantity of every magnetically sorted T cell population were checked by analytical flow cytometry. Genomic DNA was isolated from every sorted fraction and measured by UV absorbance on a Nanodrop 2000c. Overall study outcomes, separate from this receptor: Even with the large sequencing depth, rarefaction of the sorted-subset datasets indicated that sequencing was incomplete. Pairwise subsampling indicated that sequencing depth was expected to affect the degree of clonotype sharing among donors. The genetic and exposure-history diversity represented was limited by the small number of donors. Naive subsets generally had larger estimated clonotype richness than memory subsets did. Compared with non-shared clonotypes, clonotypes shared by all four sorted-subset donors had higher generation probabilities. Sampling was limited to blood, and TCR repertoires in tissue likely differ from TCR repertoires in blood. When a few donors were compared, the shared fraction of clonotypes was around 4.6% for naive CD4, 3.5% for naive CD8, 2.3% for memory CD4, and 0.4% for memory CD8.

Sample: memory CD4+ T cells sorted from blood. The sample's cell subset or site, from its label and the paper: CD45RA-negative fraction. Recombination joined TRBV7-9 with TRBJ2-1, and perhaps TRBD2 as D gene, on 6 matching bases. This sequence originates from a young man in good health. Here is the DNA: TGTGCCAGCAGCTCCCTGGGGGGTCTCAAGAGCTCCTACAATGAGCAGTTCTTC. It translates to CASSSLGGLKSSYNEQFF.